This T cell receptor (beta chain) was recovered during a study of cytomegalovirus exposure and HLA in healthy donors. Study in general: Previous work identified 95 million to 120 million unique TCR beta sequences from about 179 million T cells.

Researchers ran the PCR with 60 Vbeta and 13 Jbeta primers. How the authors handled the data: In a later analysis, of roughly 83 million unique beta chains, 9 million to 11 million appeared in at least two donors. The repertoire was sequenced with immunoSEQ multiplex PCR; TCRdb's copy has only in-frame clones and lacks some. Clone size and the V and J calls come from that table; the DNA yielded D and trimming. This table has around 33,000 clones, approximately 76% appearing once. CDR3 length: 14 amino acids. Trimming at V came to 3 bases and at J to 5 bases, leaving 6 bases not matched to a gene. In germline, CDR1 is SGHDT, CDR2 YYEEEE. In the case of this clone: Its target is unknown.

Study-level results: Prior analysis indicated that the majority of TCR beta V segments exhibited productivity approximately 87% or approximately 30% of the time. Fewer N-insertions than the roughly 670-donor mean were reportedly shown by an Asian-associated ancestry cluster in a later analysis.

This receptor was obtained from a young woman in good health and CMV-seropositive. The chain links TRBV5-6 to TRBJ2-7; 9 bases are a match to TRBD1. The sample comprised PBMCs. CDR3 sequence (DNA): TGTGCCAGCAGCTCAGTGGGACAGGGCAACGAGCAGTACTTC. Translation gives CASSSVGQGNEQYF.